This T cell receptor beta chain is from a study of T cell responses to AZD1222 COVID-19 vaccine. General observations from the study: No repertoire was sampled before or during the peak T cell response, only after it. In the spike-specific TCR repertoire, nearly half reportedly target unmutated variant regions. Donors, mostly white British, included more females; clonal diversity was possibly underestimated. Rises in breadth and depth of Spike-specific TCRs came after two AZD1222 doses.

TCRdb keeps only in-frame clones here, not all; method: immunoSEQ multiplex PCR. The sample carries 150,000 to 200,000 clones, roughly nine tenths recorded once. Trimming stripped 0 bases from V and 7 bases from J, with 14 bases between. The length of the CDR3 is 15 residues. Germline-derived CDR1 and CDR2 are SGDLS and YYNGEE. About this clone itself: The antigen remains undetermined.

The input for sequencing was peripheral blood, taken on day 0 of AZD1222 vaccination. V usage is TRBV9 and J usage is TRBJ2-1; D assignment may be TRBD1 or TRBD2 (5 bases each). This receptor was obtained from an adult in good health. CDR3 sequence: CASSVVEGRGNEQFF. The CDR3 DNA follows: TGTGCCAGCAGCGTAGTCGAGGGGCGCGGAAATGAGCAGTTCTTC.